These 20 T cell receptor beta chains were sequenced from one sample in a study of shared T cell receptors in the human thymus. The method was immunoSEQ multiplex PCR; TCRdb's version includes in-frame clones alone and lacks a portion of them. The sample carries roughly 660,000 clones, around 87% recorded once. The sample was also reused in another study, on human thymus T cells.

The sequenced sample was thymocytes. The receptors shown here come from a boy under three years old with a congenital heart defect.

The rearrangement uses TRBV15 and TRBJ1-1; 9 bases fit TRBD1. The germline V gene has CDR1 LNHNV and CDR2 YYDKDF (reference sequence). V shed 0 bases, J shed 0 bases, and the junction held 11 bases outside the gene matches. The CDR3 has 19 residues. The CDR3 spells CATSREPDRGDPMNTEAFF. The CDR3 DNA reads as TGTGCCACCAGCAGAGAACCAGACAGGGGGGACCCCATGAACACTGAAGCTTTCTTT.

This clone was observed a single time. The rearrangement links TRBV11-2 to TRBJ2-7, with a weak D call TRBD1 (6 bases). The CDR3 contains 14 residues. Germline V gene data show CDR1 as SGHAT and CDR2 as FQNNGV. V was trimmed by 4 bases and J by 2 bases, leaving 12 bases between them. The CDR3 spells CASSSKTGPYEQYF. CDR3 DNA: TGTGCCAGCAGCTCGAAGACAGGACCCTACGAGCAGTACTTC.

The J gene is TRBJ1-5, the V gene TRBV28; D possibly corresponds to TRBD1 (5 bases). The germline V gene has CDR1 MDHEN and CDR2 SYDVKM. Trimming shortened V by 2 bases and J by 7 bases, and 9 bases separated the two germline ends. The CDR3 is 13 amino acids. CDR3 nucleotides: TGTGCCAGCAGTTTAAGGGGCAGGCAGCCCCAGCATTTT. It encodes CASSLRGRQPQHF.

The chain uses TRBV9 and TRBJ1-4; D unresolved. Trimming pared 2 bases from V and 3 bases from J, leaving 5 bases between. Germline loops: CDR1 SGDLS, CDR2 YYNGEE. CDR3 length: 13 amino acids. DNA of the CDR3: TGTGCCAGCAGCGTTGACTCTAATGAAAAACTGTTTTTT. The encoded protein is CASSVDSNEKLFF.

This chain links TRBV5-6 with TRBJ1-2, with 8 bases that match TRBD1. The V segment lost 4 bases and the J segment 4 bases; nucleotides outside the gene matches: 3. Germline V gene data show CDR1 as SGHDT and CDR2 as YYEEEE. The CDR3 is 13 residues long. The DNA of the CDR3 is TGTGCCAGCAGCCGGACAGGGTTCTATGGCTACACCTTC. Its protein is CASSRTGFYGYTF.

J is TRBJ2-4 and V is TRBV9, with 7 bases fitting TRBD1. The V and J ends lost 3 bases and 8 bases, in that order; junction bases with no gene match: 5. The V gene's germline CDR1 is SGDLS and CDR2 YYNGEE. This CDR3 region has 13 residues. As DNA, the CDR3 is TGTGCCAGCAGCGGGCGACAGGGAGACATTCAGTACTTC. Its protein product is CASSGRQGDIQYF. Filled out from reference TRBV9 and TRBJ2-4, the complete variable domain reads DSGVTQTPKHLITATGQRVTLRCSPRSGDLSVYWYQQSLDQGLQFLIQYYNGEERAKGNILERFSAQQFPDLHSELNLSSLELGDSALYFCASSGRQGDIQYFGAGTRLSVL.

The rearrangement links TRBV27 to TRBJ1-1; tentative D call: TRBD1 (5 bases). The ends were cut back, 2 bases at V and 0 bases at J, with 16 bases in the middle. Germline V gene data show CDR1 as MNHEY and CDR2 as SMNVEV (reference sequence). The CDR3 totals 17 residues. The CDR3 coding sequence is TGTGCCAGCAGTTTAGGCGGGACTCCGGGCCTGAACACTGAAGCTTTCTTT. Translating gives CASSLGGTPGLNTEAFF.

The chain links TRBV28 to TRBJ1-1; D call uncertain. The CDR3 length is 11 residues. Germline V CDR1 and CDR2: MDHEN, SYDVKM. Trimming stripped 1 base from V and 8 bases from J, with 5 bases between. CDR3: CASSLSSEAFF. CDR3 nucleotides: TGTGCCAGCAGTTTATCTTCCGAAGCTTTCTTT.

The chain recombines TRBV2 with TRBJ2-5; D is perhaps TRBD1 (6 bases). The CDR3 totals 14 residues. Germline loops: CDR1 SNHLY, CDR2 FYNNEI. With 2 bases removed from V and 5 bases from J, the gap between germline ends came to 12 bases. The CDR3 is CASSETGTSETQYF. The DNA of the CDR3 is TGTGCCAGCAGTGAAACCGGGACATCGGAGACCCAGTACTTC. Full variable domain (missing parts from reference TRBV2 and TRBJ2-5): EPEVTQTPSHQVTQMGQEVILRCVPISNHLYFYWYRQILGQKVEFLVSFYNNEISEKSEIFDDQFSVERPDGSNFTLKIRSTKLEDSAMYFCASSETGTSETQYFGPGTRLLVL.

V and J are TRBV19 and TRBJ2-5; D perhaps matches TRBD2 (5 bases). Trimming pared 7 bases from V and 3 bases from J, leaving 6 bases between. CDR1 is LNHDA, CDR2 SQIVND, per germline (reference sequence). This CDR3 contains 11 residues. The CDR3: CASTGKETQYF. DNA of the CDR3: TGTGCCAGTACCGGGAAAGAGACCCAGTACTTC. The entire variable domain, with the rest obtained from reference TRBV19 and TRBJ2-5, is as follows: DGGITQSPKYLFRKEGQNVTLSCEQNLNHDAMYWYRQDPGQGLRLIYYSQIVNDFQKGDIAEGYSVSREKKESFPLTVTSAQKNPTAFYLCASTGKETQYFGPGTRLLVL.

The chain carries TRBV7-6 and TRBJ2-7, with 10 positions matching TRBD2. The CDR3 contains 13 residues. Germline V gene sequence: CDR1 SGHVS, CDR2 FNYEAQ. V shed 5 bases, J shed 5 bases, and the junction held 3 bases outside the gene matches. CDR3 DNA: TGTGCCAGCAGCCCTAGCGGGAGCGACGAGCAGTACTTC. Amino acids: CASSPSGSDEQYF.

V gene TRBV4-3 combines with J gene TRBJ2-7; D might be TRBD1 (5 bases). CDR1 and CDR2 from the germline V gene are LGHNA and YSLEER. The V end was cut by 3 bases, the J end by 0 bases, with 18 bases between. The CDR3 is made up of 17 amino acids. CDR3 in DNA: TGCGCCAGCAGCCACAGTTTCAGGGCCCTTAGCTCCTACGAGCAGTACTTC. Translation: CASSHSFRALSSYEQYF.

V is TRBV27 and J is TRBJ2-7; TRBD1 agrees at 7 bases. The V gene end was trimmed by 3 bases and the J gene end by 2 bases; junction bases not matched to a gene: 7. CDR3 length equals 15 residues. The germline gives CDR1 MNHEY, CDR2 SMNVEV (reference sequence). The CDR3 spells CASSFLYRGAYEQYF. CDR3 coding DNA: TGTGCCAGCAGTTTTTTATACAGGGGAGCCTACGAGCAGTACTTC.

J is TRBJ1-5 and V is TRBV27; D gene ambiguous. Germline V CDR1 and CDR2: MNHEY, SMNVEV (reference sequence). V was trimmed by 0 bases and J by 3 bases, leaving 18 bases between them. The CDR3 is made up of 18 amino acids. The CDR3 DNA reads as TGTGCCAGCAGTTTATCGGGGAGGGTAGCAGCGTACAATCAGCCCCAGCATTTT. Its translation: CASSLSGRVAAYNQPQHF.

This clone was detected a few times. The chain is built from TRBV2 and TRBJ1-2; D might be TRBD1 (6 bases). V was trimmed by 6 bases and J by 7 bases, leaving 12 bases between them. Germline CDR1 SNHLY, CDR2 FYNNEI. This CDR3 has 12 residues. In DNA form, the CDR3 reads TGTGCCAGCAGAACAGGGATGGGTGGCTACACCTTC. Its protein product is CASRTGMGGYTF. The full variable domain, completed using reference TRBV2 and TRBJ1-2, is EPEVTQTPSHQVTQMGQEVILRCVPISNHLYFYWYRQILGQKVEFLVSFYNNEISEKSEIFDDQFSVERPDGSNFTLKIRSTKLEDSAMYFCASRTGMGGYTFGSGTRLTVV.

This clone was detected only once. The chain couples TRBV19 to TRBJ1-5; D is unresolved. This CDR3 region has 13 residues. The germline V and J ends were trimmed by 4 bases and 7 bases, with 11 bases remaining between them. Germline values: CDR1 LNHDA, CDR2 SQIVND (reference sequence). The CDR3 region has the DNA TGTGCCAGTAGTAGGAGGGCTGGGCAGCCCCAGCATTTT. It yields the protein CASSRRAGQPQHF.

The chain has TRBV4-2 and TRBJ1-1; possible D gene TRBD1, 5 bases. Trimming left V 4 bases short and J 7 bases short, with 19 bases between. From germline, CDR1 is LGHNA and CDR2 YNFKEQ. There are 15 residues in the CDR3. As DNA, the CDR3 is TGTGCCAGCAGCCTCAAGGCATGGGGGGGGGATGAAGCTTTCTTT. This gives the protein CASSLKAWGGDEAFF.

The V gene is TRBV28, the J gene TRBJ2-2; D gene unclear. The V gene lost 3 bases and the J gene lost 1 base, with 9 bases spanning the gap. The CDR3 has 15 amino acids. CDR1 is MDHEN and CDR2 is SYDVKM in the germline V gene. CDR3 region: CASSFGRLNTGELFF. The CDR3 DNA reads TGTGCCAGCAGTTTTGGCAGGTTGAACACCGGGGAGCTGTTTTTT. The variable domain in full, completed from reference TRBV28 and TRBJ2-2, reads DVKVTQSSRYLVKRTGEKVFLECVQDMDHENMFWYRQDPGLGLRLIYFSYDVKMKEKGDIPEGYSVSREKKERFSLILESASTNQTSMYLCASSFGRLNTGELFFGEGSRLTVL.

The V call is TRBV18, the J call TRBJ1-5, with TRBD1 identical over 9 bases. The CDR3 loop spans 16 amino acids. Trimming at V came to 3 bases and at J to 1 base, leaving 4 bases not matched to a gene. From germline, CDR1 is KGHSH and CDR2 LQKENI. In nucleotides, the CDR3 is TGTGCCAGCTCACCCGACAGGGGGGGGAGCAATCAGCCCCAGCATTTT. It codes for CASSPDRGGSNQPQHF.

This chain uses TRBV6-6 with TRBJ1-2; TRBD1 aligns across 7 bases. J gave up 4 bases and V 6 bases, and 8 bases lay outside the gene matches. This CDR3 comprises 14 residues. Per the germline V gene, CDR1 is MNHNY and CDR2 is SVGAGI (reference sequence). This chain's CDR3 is CASRSLGQVYGYTF. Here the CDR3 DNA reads TGTGCCAGCAGAAGTCTCGGACAGGTCTATGGCTACACCTTC.